The clone carrying this TCR beta chain was detected only once. The CDR3 covers 12 residues. The V segment lost 5 bases and the J segment 5 bases; nucleotides outside the gene matches: 3. The V gene's germline CDR1 is ENHRY and CDR2 SYGVKD. Authors' methods: By means of reference gene primer amplification, nucleated cell counts were estimated. TCRdb's table, derived via immunoSEQ multiplex PCR, lists solely in-frame clones and lacks some. V, J and clone size were drawn from that table, and D and trimming were deduced from the DNA. The table lists fewer than 300,000 clones, approximately 90% of them singletons, with about 2.2% in the top ten. This sample stems from a study of blood T cell repertoires in COVID-19.

The origin of this receptor is a woman between 25 and 40 years old with COVID-19, enrolled during active disease. Material for sequencing was peripheral blood. The V gene is TRBV10-3, the J gene TRBJ2-7; 7 nucleotides align to TRBD1. DNA of the CDR3: TGTGCCATCAGTCTGACAGGGAACGAGCAGTACTTC. Protein product: CAISLTGNEQYF.